The rows below give T cell receptor beta chains drawn from one sample of a study of T cell responses to AZD1222 COVID-19 vaccine. Data came from immunoSEQ multiplex PCR; TCRdb stores just in-frame clones and leaves some out. The table has around 200,000 clones, roughly 93% seen once. The sequencing used peripheral blood, collected on day 0 of AZD1222 vaccination. These receptors were obtained from an adult in good health. Both conserved end residues are part of each CDR3. The D gene is left open where the match is weak. Clone sizes are given selectively: once, few, many, or a class where the clone is expanded.

V gene,clone size,J gene,D gene,CDR3 protein,CDR3 DNA
TRBV5-4,once,TRBJ2-1,.,CASSLAGPAYNEQFF,TGTGCCAGCAGCTTGGCGGGCCCAGCCTACAATGAGCAGTTCTTC
TRBV5-1,once,TRBJ1-2,.,CASSWTGTEYGYTF,TGCGCCAGCAGCTGGACCGGGACGGAGTATGGCTACACCTTC
TRBV19,.,TRBJ2-7,.,CASRRQSSYEQYF,TGTGCCAGTAGACGACAGAGCTCCTACGAGCAGTACTTC
TRBV6-8,.,TRBJ2-2,TRBD1,CATNLTGVNSTGELFF,TGTGCCACGAATCTAACAGGGGTTAATAGCACCGGGGAGCTGTTTTTT
TRBV9,.,TRBJ2-1,TRBD2,CASSQGGGAYNEQFF,TGTGCCAGCAGCCAGGGCGGGGGGGCCTACAATGAGCAGTTCTTC
TRBV9,.,TRBJ1-4,.,CASSAATDFPGKLFF,TGTGCCAGCAGCGCCGCGACGGACTTTCCAGGGAAACTGTTTTTT
TRBV7-3,.,TRBJ1-1,.,CASSLIGGQLNTEAFF,TGTGCCAGCAGCTTAATCGGTGGGCAGCTGAACACTGAAGCTTTCTTT
TRBV19,.,TRBJ2-2,TRBD1,CASFDRENTGELFF,TGTGCCAGCTTTGACAGGGAGAACACCGGGGAGCTGTTTTTT
TRBV7-9,.,TRBJ1-1,.,CASGPDIVHDFEAFF,TGTGCCAGCGGCCCGGATATCGTGCACGATTTTGAAGCTTTCTTT
TRBV5-4,few,TRBJ1-1,TRBD1,CASSSARDRDTEAFF,TGTGCCAGCAGCTCGGCCAGGGACAGGGACACTGAAGCTTTCTTT
TRBV7-2,.,TRBJ1-2,.,CASSLDTGQRGYTF,TGTGCCAGCAGCTTAGATACAGGGCAACGTGGCTACACCTTC
TRBV10-3,.,TRBJ2-7,.,CAISDRGHSEQYF,TGTGCCATCAGTGACAGGGGTCATAGCGAGCAGTACTTC
TRBV28,.,TRBJ2-7,TRBD1,CASSLGGTGGEQYF,TGTGCCAGCAGTTTAGGCGGGACAGGAGGCGAGCAGTACTTC
TRBV12-3/TRBV12-4,.,TRBJ1-2,.,CASSFRPGDGYTF,TGTGCCAGCAGTTTTAGGCCGGGTGATGGCTACACCTTC
TRBV5-1,.,TRBJ2-1,.,CASSFRQDNEQFF,TGCGCCAGCAGCTTCAGACAGGACAATGAGCAGTTCTTC
TRBV15,.,TRBJ1-6,.,CATSRRTGINSPLHF,TGTGCCACCAGCAGACGAACAGGGATTAATTCACCCCTCCACTTT
TRBV7-9,once,TRBJ1-3,.,CASSRSRPAIEGTIYF,TGTGCCAGCAGTCGTTCAAGGCCAGCAATAGAAGGCACCATATATTTT
TRBV25-1,.,TRBJ2-3,TRBD2,CASCPAGVTDTQYF,TGTGCCAGCTGCCCAGCGGGGGTAACAGATACGCAGTATTTT
TRBV9,.,TRBJ2-3,.,CASSQTSGIGDTQYF,TGTGCCAGCAGCCAGACTAGTGGGATTGGGGATACGCAGTATTTT
TRBV19,.,TRBJ1-5,.,CASSITAESNQPQHF,TGTGCCAGTAGTATAACGGCCGAGTCCAATCAGCCCCAGCATTTT
TRBV16,.,TRBJ1-2,.,CASSQSRNGYTF,TGTGCCAGCAGCCAATCAAGAAATGGCTACACCTTC
TRBV4-2,.,TRBJ2-1,TRBD2,CASSRRSLAGESDEQFF,TGTGCCAGCAGCCGTAGGTCCCTAGCGGGAGAAAGTGATGAGCAGTTCTTC
TRBV6-6,.,TRBJ1-2,.,CASSPSETAGYTF,TGTGCCAGCAGCCCGTCGGAAACAGCGGGCTACACCTTC
TRBV27,.,TRBJ1-5,.,CASSLSRGRVNQPQHF,TGTGCCAGCAGTTTATCTCGGGGCAGGGTAAACCAGCCCCAGCATTTT
TRBV13,.,TRBJ1-2,TRBD1,CASSLGTGDLLYSGYTF,TGTGCCAGCAGCTTAGGGACAGGGGACCTACTTTATTCTGGCTACACCTTC
TRBV7-9,.,TRBJ1-1,TRBD1,CASSPGQGGGTEAFF,TGTGCCAGCAGTCCTGGACAGGGAGGGGGAACTGAAGCTTTCTTT
TRBV5-6,few,TRBJ1-2,.,CASSRDAGFGGYTF,TGTGCCAGCAGCCGGGACGCAGGGTTTGGTGGCTACACCTTC
TRBV6-4,.,TRBJ1-4,.,CASSDSRGGPRTNEKLFF,TGTGCCAGCAGTGACTCGAGGGGTGGGCCACGAACTAATGAAAAACTGTTTTTT
TRBV6-2/TRBV6-3,.,TRBJ1-2,.,CASSYSEGPYGYTF,TGTGCCAGCAGTTACTCGGAGGGACCCTATGGCTACACCTTC
TRBV5-8,.,TRBJ1-5,.,CASSLGGLKPQHF,TGTGCCAGCAGCTTAGGGGGGCTGAAGCCCCAGCATTTT
TRBV5-6,.,TRBJ2-2,.,CASSGWTGELFF,TGTGCCAGCAGCGGTTGGACCGGGGAGCTGTTTTTT
TRBV2,.,TRBJ2-7,.,CASREQRYEQYF,TGTGCCAGCAGAGAACAACGCTACGAGCAGTACTTC
TRBV2,.,TRBJ1-5,.,CASSDFGRPQHF,TGTGCCAGCAGTGATTTCGGACGGCCCCAGCATTTT
TRBV7-9,.,TRBJ1-2,.,CASSLRGAGYTF,TGTGCCAGCAGCTTGCGTGGGGCTGGCTACACCTTC
TRBV5-1,.,TRBJ2-5,.,CASSLWSGYQETQYF,TGCGCCAGCAGCTTGTGGTCCGGGTACCAAGAGACCCAGTACTTC
TRBV29-1,.,TRBJ2-5,.,CSVERGETQYF,TGCAGCGTTGAAAGGGGGGAGACCCAGTACTTC
TRBV11-3,.,TRBJ2-7,.,CASSFRDKPYEQYF,TGTGCCAGCAGCTTTCGGGACAAACCCTACGAGCAGTACTTC
TRBV9,.,TRBJ2-5,.,CASSVDWLGETQYF,TGTGCCAGCAGCGTAGATTGGTTAGGTGAGACCCAGTACTTC
TRBV11-2,.,TRBJ2-3,.,CASSLMAGGTDTQYF,TGTGCCAGCAGCTTAATGGCAGGGGGCACAGATACGCAGTATTTT
TRBV5-6,.,TRBJ1-1,TRBD1,CASSSPQGESSMNTEAFF,TGTGCCAGCAGCTCCCCGCAGGGGGAGTCCTCCATGAACACTGAAGCTTTCTTT
TRBV19,.,TRBJ2-3,TRBD1,CASRETGGVSDTQYF,TGTGCCAGTAGAGAGACAGGGGGCGTCTCAGATACGCAGTATTTT
TRBV7-3,.,TRBJ1-6,.,CASSLRVPPSPLHF,TGTGCCAGCAGCTTAAGGGTCCCGCCTTCACCCCTCCACTTT
TRBV4-1,.,TRBJ1-4,TRBD1,CASSQRNRGLSHEKLFF,TGCGCCAGCAGCCAGAGGAACAGGGGGCTTTCACATGAAAAACTGTTTTTT
TRBV7-9,.,TRBJ2-1,.,CASSQLASSYNEQFF,TGTGCCAGCAGCCAACTAGCCAGCTCCTACAATGAGCAGTTCTTC
TRBV6-2/TRBV6-3,.,TRBJ2-3,TRBD2,CASSYGTSGFTDTQYF,TGTGCCAGCAGTTATGGGACTAGCGGGTTCACAGATACGCAGTATTTT
TRBV5-8,.,TRBJ2-1,TRBD2,CASSLEVGGKFF,TGTGCCAGCAGCTTGGAGGTCGGGGGGAAGTTCTTC
TRBV4-1,.,TRBJ2-7,TRBD2,CASSQVAREGYEQYF,TGCGCCAGCAGCCAAGTGGCGCGGGAGGGATACGAGCAGTACTTC
TRBV6-6,.,TRBJ2-7,TRBD2,CASRSGTSGLYEQYF,TGTGCCAGCCGATCCGGGACTAGCGGGCTTTACGAGCAGTACTTC